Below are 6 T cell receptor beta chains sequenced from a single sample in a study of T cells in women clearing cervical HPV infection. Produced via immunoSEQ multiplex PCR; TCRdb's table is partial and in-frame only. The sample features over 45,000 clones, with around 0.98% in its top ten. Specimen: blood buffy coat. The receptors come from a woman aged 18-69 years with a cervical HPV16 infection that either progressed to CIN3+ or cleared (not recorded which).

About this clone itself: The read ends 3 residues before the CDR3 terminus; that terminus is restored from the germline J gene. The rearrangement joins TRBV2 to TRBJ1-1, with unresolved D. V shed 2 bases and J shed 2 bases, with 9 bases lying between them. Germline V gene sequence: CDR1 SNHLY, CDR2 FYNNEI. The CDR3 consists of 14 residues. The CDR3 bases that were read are TGTGCCAGCAGTGAAAAGGGTTATAACACTGAA. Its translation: CASSEKGYNTE. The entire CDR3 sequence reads CASSEKGYNTEAFF.

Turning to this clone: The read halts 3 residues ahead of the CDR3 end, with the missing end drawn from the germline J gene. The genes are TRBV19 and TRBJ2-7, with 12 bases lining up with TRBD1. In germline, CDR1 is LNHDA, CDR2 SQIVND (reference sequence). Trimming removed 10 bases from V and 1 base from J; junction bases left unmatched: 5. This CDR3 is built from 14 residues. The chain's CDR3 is CATGTGGSSYEQYF. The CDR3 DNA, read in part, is TGTGCCACAGGGACAGGGGGCTCATCCTACGAG. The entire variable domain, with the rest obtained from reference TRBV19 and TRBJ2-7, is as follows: DGGITQSPKYLFRKEGQNVTLSCEQNLNHDAMYWYRQDPGQGLRLIYYSQIVNDFQKGDIAEGYSVSREKKESFPLTVTSAQKNPTAFYLCATGTGGSSYEQYFGPGTRLTVT.

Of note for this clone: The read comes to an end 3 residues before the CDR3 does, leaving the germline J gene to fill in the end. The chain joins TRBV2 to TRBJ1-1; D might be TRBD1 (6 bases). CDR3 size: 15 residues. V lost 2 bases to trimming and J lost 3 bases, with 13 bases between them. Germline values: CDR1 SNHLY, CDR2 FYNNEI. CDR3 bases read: TGTGCCAGCAGTGAATTGGGGGCGCCGGACACTGAA. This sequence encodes CASSELGAPDTE. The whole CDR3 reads CASSELGAPDTEAFF.

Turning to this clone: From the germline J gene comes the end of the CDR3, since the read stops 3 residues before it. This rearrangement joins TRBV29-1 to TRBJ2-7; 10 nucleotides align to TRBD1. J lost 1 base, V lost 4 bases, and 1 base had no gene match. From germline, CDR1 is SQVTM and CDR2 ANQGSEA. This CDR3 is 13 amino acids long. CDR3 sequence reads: CSVAGQGSYEQYF. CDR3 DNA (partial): TGCAGCGTTGCGGGACAGGGGTCCTACGAG.

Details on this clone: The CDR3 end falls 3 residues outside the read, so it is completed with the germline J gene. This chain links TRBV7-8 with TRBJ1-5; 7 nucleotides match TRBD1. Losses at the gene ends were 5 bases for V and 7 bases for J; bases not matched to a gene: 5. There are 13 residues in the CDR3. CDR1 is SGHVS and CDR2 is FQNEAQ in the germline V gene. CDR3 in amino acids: CASSQDRAQPQHF. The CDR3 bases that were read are TGTGCCAGCAGCCAAGACAGGGCCCAGCCC.

The part of the CDR3 DNA that was read is TGCAGTGCTAGGGCGGGATCTCACTCTAAGGCGGGCGCTGAA. This translates into CSARAGSHSKAGAE. The whole CDR3 protein is CSARAGSHSKAGAEAFF. The chain carries TRBV20-1 and TRBJ1-1; D gene ambiguous. The CDR3 is cut off 3 residues early in the read; its end comes from the germline J gene. CDR1 is DFQATT and CDR2 is SNEGSKA in the germline V gene (reference sequence). The CDR3 totals 17 residues. V lost 3 bases to trimming and J lost 6 bases, with 26 bases between them.